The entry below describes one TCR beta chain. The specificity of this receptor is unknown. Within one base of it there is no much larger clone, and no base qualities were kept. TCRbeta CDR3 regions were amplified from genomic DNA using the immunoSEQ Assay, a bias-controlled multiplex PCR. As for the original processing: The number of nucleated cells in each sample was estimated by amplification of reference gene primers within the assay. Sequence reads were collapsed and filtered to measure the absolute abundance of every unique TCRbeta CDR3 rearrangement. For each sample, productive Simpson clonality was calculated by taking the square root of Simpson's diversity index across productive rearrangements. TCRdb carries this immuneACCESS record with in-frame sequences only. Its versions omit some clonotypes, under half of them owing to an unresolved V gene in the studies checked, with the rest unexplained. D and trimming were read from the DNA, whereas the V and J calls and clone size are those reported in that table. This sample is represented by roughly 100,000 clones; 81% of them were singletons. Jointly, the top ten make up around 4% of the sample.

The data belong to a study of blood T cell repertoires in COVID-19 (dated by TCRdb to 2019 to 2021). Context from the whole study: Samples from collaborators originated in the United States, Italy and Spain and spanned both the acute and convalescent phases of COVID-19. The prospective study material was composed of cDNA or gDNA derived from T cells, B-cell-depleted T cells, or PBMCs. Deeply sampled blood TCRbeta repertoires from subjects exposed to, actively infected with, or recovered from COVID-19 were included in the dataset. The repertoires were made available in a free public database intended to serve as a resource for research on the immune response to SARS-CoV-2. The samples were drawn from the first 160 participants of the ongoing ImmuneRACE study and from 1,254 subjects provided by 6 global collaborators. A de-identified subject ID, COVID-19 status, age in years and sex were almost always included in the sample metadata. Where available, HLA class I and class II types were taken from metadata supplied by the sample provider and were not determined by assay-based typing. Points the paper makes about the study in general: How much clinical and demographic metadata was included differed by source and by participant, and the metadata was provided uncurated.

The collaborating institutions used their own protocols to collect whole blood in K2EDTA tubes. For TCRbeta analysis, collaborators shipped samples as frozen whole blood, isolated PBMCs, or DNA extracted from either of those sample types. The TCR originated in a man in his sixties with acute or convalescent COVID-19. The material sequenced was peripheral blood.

The sequence in DNA is TGTGCCAGCAGTGTGGAGTCGGGGAACACTGAAGCTTTCTTT. Its product reads: CASSVESGNTEAFF. The V gene is TRBV2 and the J gene is TRBJ1-1, with an unclear D gene assignment. CDR1 SNHLY and CDR2 FYNNEI are derived from the germline V gene. The CDR3 measures 14 amino acids from cysteine to phenylalanine. This entry keeps only the CDR3 DNA: 42 bases, framed from base 1. The V and J ends are trimmed by 4 bases and 1 base, leaving 10 bases between them.